One and the same sample provided the 22 T cell receptor beta chains below, sequenced in a study. TCRdb re-analysed the RT-PCR reads in MiXCR, keeping a single row per CDR3 protein. The sample has almost 700,000 distinct CDR3 sequences; about 14% are singletons. Sequencing used memory CD4+ T cells from blood. The receptor set was obtained from a female donor in good health, serving as a healthy control.

This clonotype was detected only a few times. V usage is TRBV20-1 and J usage is TRBJ1-5; D is perhaps TRBD1 (6 bases). The CDR3 runs to 15 residues. In germline, CDR1 is DFQATT, CDR2 SNEGSKA (reference sequence). V lost 0 bases, J lost 5 bases, and 14 bases lay in between. The CDR3 loop is CSARDQRPGDQPQHF. Here the CDR3 DNA reads TGCAGTGCTAGAGACCAACGACCAGGGGATCAGCCCCAGCATTTT.

The V and J genes are TRBV12-3 or TRBV12-4 and TRBJ1-1; TRBD1 might be the D (6 bases). This CDR3 contains 14 residues. V was pared by 6 bases and J by 1 base, with 12 bases between. CDR3 loop: CASRLQGQNTEAFF. CDR3 bases: TGTGCCAGCAGATTACAGGGCCAGAACACTGAAGCTTTCTTT.

A few counts support this clonotype. The chain uses TRBV20-1 and TRBJ2-7; 8 nucleotides match TRBD1. Germline-derived CDR1 and CDR2 are DFQATT and SNEGSKA (reference sequence). The CDR3 covers 12 residues. Trimming took 3 bases from V and 7 from J; bases not matched to a gene: 5. Here the CDR3 DNA reads TGCAGTGCTAGCCAGGGGGCGGGGGAGCAGTACTTC. Translation gives CSASQGAGEQYF.

The chain recombines TRBV24-1 with TRBJ2-5; either TRBD1 or TRBD2 may supply D (5 bases each). This CDR3 contains 14 residues. Germline CDR1 and CDR2: KGHDR and SFDVKD. V lost 4 bases and J 1 base, leaving 9 bases between the germline ends. CDR3 DNA: TGTGCCACCAGTGACCGGGGCTTCCAAGAGACCCAGTACTTC. Translation gives CATSDRGFQETQYF.

J is TRBJ2-1 and V is TRBV2; 7 bases are a match to TRBD2. The CDR3 extends over 16 amino acids. V dropped 2 bases and J dropped 4; count of bases not matched to a gene: 8. CDR1 and CDR2 from the germline V gene are SNHLY and FYNNEI. The CDR3 spells CASSERTGGFYNEQFF. The CDR3 region has the DNA TGTGCCAGCAGTGAACGTACGGGAGGTTTTTACAATGAGCAGTTCTTC.

The CDR3 DNA sequence: TGCGCCAGCAGCCAAGTCCTCCTAGAACCCTCGATGGGCGGGGAGCTGTTTTTT. As protein: CASSQVLLEPSMGGELFF. The rearrangement uses TRBV4-3 and TRBJ2-2; the D is unclear. In germline, CDR1 is LGHNA, CDR2 YSLEER. V was pared by 1 base and J by 7 bases, with 22 bases between. The CDR3 extends over 18 amino acids.

This clonotype occurred a few times. The chain is built from TRBV25-1 and TRBJ2-3; D remains unclear. Trimming removed 8 bases at V and 0 bases at J, with 9 bases between. CDR3 size: 13 residues. Looked up from germline, CDR1 is MGHDK and CDR2 is SYGVNS. In DNA form, the CDR3 reads TGTGCCAGCGAGGCGGCTAGCACAGATACGCAGTATTTT. Translating gives CASEAASTDTQYF.

In this sample, this clonotype turned up many times. The chain uses TRBV6-2 or TRBV6-3 and TRBJ1-1, with TRBD1 identical over 7 bases. Germline lookup yields CDR1 MNHEY and CDR2 SVGEGT. The CDR3 runs to 14 residues. Trimming removed 7 bases from V and 7 bases from J; junction bases left unmatched: 12. The CDR3 DNA reads as TGTGCCAGCATTCTACAGGGGCGATGGTTTGAAGCTTTCTTT. Its protein is CASILQGRWFEAFF.

This chain uses TRBV4-1 with TRBJ1-2, with D unresolved. Germline V gives CDR1 MGHRA, CDR2 YSYEKL. V dropped 1 base and J dropped 6 bases, with 15 bases sitting between them. The CDR3 loop spans 15 amino acids. CDR3 residues: CASSQVLGRADGYTF. CDR3 sequence (DNA): TGCGCCAGCAGCCAAGTCCTCGGCAGAGCAGATGGCTACACCTTC.

This clonotype was recorded a few times. The rearrangement links TRBV20-1 to TRBJ2-1; 7 nucleotides align to TRBD1. Germline V lookup: CDR1 DFQATT, CDR2 SNEGSKA (reference sequence). CDR3 length: 17 amino acids. V lost 6 bases, J lost 9 bases, and 23 bases stayed unmatched. The CDR3: CSANNPRGDSLFGEQFF. Written as DNA, the CDR3 is TGCAGTGCAAATAACCCCCGTGGGGACAGTCTTTTCGGTGAGCAGTTCTTC.

The CDR3 here is CASTRGAGQSYEQYF. CDR3 sequence (DNA): TGTGCCAGCACCCGGGGGGCAGGGCAATCCTACGAGCAGTACTTC. The chain uses TRBV7-2 and TRBJ2-7; maybe TRBD2 (7 bases). V shed 7 bases and J shed 1 base, with 17 bases lying between them. Germline CDR1 and CDR2: SGHTA and FQGNSA. CDR3 size: 15 residues.

The sample holds a few counts of this clonotype. The chain combines TRBV27 with TRBJ2-7; 7 bases line up with TRBD1. There are 16 residues in the CDR3. The germline CDR1 and CDR2 sequences are MNHEY and SMNVEV (reference sequence). V lost 6 bases to trimming and J lost 6 bases; unmatched junction nucleotides: 17. CDR3 protein: CASSHDRESFGREQYF. The CDR3 nucleotides read TGTGCCAGCAGCCATGACAGGGAATCCTTTGGGCGCGAGCAGTACTTC.

Only a few counts were recorded for this clonotype. The J gene is TRBJ2-2, the V gene TRBV2; possibly TRBD1 for D (7 bases). The CDR3 is 14 residues long. The germline gives CDR1 SNHLY, CDR2 FYNNEI. Between the trimmed V and J ends, which lost 7 bases and 4 bases, there was a span of 13 bases. As DNA, the CDR3 is TGTGCCAGCACGGTGCGGGACAGCACCGGGGAGCTGTTTTTT. Its protein is CASTVRDSTGELFF.

This clonotype has a count of ten or more. The chain combines TRBV7-2 with TRBJ2-7; the D is unclear. The germline V gene encodes CDR1 SGHTA and CDR2 FQGNSA. The CDR3 covers 14 residues. Trimming stripped 0 bases from V and 1 base from J, with 7 bases between. CDR3 residues: CASSLARISYEQYF. CDR3 sequence (DNA): TGTGCCAGCAGCTTAGCCAGGATATCCTACGAGCAGTACTTC.

The table lists this clonotype with a few counts. The rearrangement joins TRBV4-2 to TRBJ2-7; no clear D. Germline V gives CDR1 LGHNA, CDR2 YNFKEQ. There are 16 residues in the CDR3. V lost 1 base to trimming and J lost 3 bases, with 16 bases between them. The DNA for the CDR3 is TGTGCCAGCAGCCAAGTCTTATCCCAGACCATCTACGAGCAGTACTTC. Its translation: CASSQVLSQTIYEQYF.

This clonotype was seen more than once but under ten times. This rearrangement joins TRBV20-1 to TRBJ1-2; D unclear. V lost 1 base, J lost 8 bases, and 20 bases lay in between. The germline V gene encodes CDR1 DFQATT and CDR2 SNEGSKA (reference sequence). The CDR3 is 15 residues long. For the CDR3, the DNA is TGCAGTGCTAGAGGTTCGAGGCTTATTGGAACGGGCTACACCTTC. Protein: CSARGSRLIGTGYTF.

V gene TRBV20-1 combines with J gene TRBJ2-1, with a weak D call TRBD2 (6 bases). The germline CDR1 and CDR2 sequences are DFQATT and SNEGSKA (reference sequence). Trimming pared 6 bases from V and 3 bases from J, leaving 18 bases between. The CDR3 runs to 15 residues. The CDR3 coding sequence is TGCAGTGCGCAAAGAGGGGTAGCGGACTACAATGAGCAGTTCTTC. Its translation is CSAQRGVADYNEQFF.

V is TRBV28 and J is TRBJ2-2, with 8 bases that match TRBD1. J was trimmed by 0 bases and V by 5 bases; bases with no gene match: 5. The CDR3 extends over 16 amino acids. Germline-derived CDR1 and CDR2 are MDHEN and SYDVKM. CDR3 sequence (DNA): TGTGCCAGCAGTAACCAGGGGGCCCCGAACACCGGGGAGCTGTTTTTT. Translation: CASSNQGAPNTGELFF.

This sequence joins TRBV19 and TRBJ1-5; no clear D gene. With 1 base removed from V and 7 bases from J, the gap between germline ends came to 8 bases. Germline lookup yields CDR1 LNHDA and CDR2 SQIVND (reference sequence). This CDR3 has 13 amino acids. CDR3 bases: TGTGCCAGTAGTATAGGGTGGAGGCAGCCCCAGCATTTT. It yields the protein CASSIGWRQPQHF.

This clonotype was observed a handful of times. The CDR3 loop reads CASSSGDRATEAFF. CDR3 sequence (DNA): TGTGCCAGCAGCTCAGGGGACAGGGCCACTGAAGCTTTCTTT. V usage is TRBV7-2 and J usage is TRBJ1-1; TRBD1 agrees at 9 bases. V was clipped by 4 bases and J by 4 bases; unmatched bases: 4. The CDR3 is 14 amino acids. CDR1 SGHTA and CDR2 FQGNSA come from the germline V gene.

This clonotype showed up many times. V gene TRBV10-3 combines with J gene TRBJ2-3; 10 bases align to TRBD2. CDR3 length equals 14 residues. Trimming at V came to 7 bases and at J to 4 bases, leaving 5 bases not matched to a gene. The V gene's germline CDR1 is ENHRY and CDR2 SYGVKD. The CDR3 here is CAIKSSGSSDTQYF. The CDR3 coding sequence is TGTGCCATCAAGTCTAGCGGGAGTTCAGATACGCAGTATTTT.

This clonotype appeared a few times. V gene TRBV7-8 combines with J gene TRBJ1-6; D not certain. The CDR3 spans 12 residues. Germline-derived CDR1 and CDR2 are SGHVS and FQNEAQ. The V end was cut by 6 bases, the J end by 8 bases, with 8 bases between. The CDR3 protein is CASRFSYSPLHF. CDR3 coding DNA: TGTGCCAGCAGATTTAGTTATTCACCCCTCCACTTT.